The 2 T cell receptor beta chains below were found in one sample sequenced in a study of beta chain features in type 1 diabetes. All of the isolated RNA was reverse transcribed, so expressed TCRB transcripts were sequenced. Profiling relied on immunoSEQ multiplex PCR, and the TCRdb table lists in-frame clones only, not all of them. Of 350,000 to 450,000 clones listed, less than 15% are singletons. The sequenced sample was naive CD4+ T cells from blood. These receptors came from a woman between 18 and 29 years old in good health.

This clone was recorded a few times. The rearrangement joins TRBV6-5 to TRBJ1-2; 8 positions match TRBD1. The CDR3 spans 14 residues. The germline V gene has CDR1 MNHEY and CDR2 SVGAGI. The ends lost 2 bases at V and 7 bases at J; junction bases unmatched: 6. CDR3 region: CASSYEPGGGGYTF. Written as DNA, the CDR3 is TGTGCCAGCAGTTACGAACCAGGGGGCGGTGGCTACACCTTC.

CDR3: CASIPRGRAYEQYF. DNA for the CDR3: TGTGCCAGCATCCCCAGGGGTAGGGCTTACGAGCAGTACTTC. The J gene is TRBJ2-7, the V gene TRBV9, with D maybe TRBD1 (6 bases). The germline V gene has CDR1 SGDLS and CDR2 YYNGEE. CDR3 length: 14 residues. The V end was cut by 6 bases, the J end by 4 bases, with 17 bases between.